This TCR beta chain was retrieved from a study of blood T cell repertoires in COVID-19. The overall study: Samples of COVID-19 (acute and convalescent) were obtained from the United States, Italy and Spain. In each case, the material was cDNA or gDNA derived from T cells, B-cell-depleted T cells, or PBMCs.

In the authors' methods: Amplification of reference gene primers was used by the study to estimate nucleated cell counts. TCRdb's copy holds only in-frame clones and misses some; the assay was immunoSEQ multiplex PCR. V and J calls and clone size are those listed in that table; D and trimming were worked out from the DNA. The data contain about 24,000 clones, over 55% of them singletons. This CDR3 comprises 14 residues. CDR1 SGDLS and CDR2 YYNGEE come from the germline V gene. V gave up 3 bases and J gave up 9 bases, with 16 bases separating them. The sample comprised peripheral blood. The source is a woman older than 75 with acute or convalescent COVID-19. This chain connects TRBV9 to TRBJ2-4; D is perhaps TRBD1 (6 bases). CDR3 protein: CASSDHTGMSIQYF. The CDR3 bases are TGTGCCAGCAGCGATCACACAGGGATGAGCATTCAGTACTTC.